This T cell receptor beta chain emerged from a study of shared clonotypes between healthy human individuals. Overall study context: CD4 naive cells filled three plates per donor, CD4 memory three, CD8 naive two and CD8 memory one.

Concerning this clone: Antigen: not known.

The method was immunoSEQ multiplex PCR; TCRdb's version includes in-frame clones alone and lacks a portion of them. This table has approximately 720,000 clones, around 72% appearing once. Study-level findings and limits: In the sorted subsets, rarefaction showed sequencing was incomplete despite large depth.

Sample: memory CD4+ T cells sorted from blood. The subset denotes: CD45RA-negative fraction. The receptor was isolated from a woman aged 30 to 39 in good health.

CDR3 in DNA: TGTGCCAGCGGCCCGCGTTACGGCAATAGCAATCAGCCCCAGCATTTT. This codes for CASGPRYGNSNQPQHF. The chain joins TRBV6-6 to TRBJ1-5, with unresolved D. Germline CDR1 is MNHNY and CDR2 is SVGAGI (reference sequence). The CDR3 loop spans 16 amino acids. V was trimmed by 8 bases and J by 0 bases, leaving 17 bases between them.